Included here is one T cell receptor (beta chain) sequence, with context. The source of the sample is a study of siplizumab effects on memory and regulatory T cells. V lost 8 bases and J lost 6; bases outside the gene matches: 4. This CDR3 spans 14 amino acids. Germline V CDR1 and CDR2: MDHEN, SYDVKM. Sequencing of each sample assayed around 9.9 x 10^4 TCR templates. Libraries were prepared by immunoSEQ multiplex PCR; TCRdb keeps only in-frame clonotypes and omits some of them. The sample yields 55,000 to 70,000 clones, 80% to 95% seen once. The TCR was taken from a human donor in good health. The sample taken for sequencing was CD8+ T cells sorted from blood. The chain couples TRBV28 to TRBJ2-1; the match to TRBD2 covers 13 bases. Here the CDR3 reads CASWGLAGRNEQFF. CDR3 in DNA: TGTGCCAGCTGGGGACTAGCGGGACGCAATGAGCAGTTCTTC.